These 13 T cell receptor beta chains share one sample of origin, sequenced in a study of cytomegalovirus exposure and HLA in healthy donors (dated by TCRdb to between 2016 and 2019). The library was made by the immunoSEQ multiplex PCR assay. For the multiplex PCR, a mixture combining 60 forward primers for TCR Vbeta segments and 13 reverse primers for TCR Jbeta segments was used. The table was pulled from immuneACCESS by TCRdb, which kept in-frame rearrangements only. Such tables lose some clones; where checked, under half of the loss comes from unresolved V genes, and the rest has no known cause. For this sample there are tens of thousands of clones; roughly two thirds appear just once. The top ten clones comprise around 7% of the sample. Sequenced material: PBMCs. These receptors came from a man aged 25 to 40 in good health and CMV-seronegative.

The rearrangement joins TRBV20-1 to TRBJ1-1; weak D call: TRBD1 (5 bases). With 3 bases removed from V and 8 bases from J, the gap between germline ends came to 10 bases. The CDR3 spans 11 residues. Per germline, CDR1 DFQATT and CDR2 SNEGSKA (reference sequence). The CDR3 DNA follows: TGCAGTGCTAGTTCCAGGGCGGAAGCTTTCTTT. It codes for CSASSRAEAFF.

The gene calls are TRBV5-6 and TRBJ1-1, with TRBD1 as a possible D gene (5 bases). This CDR3 spans 11 amino acids. Germline lookup yields CDR1 SGHDT and CDR2 YYEEEE. Trimming stripped 5 bases from V and 4 bases from J, with 6 bases between. In nucleotides, the CDR3 is TGTGCCAGCAGTAGGGGCACTGAAGCTTTCTTT. It codes for CASSRGTEAFF.

This clone turned up a few times. V and J are TRBV7-4 and TRBJ2-7, with 7 positions matching TRBD2. Germline lookup yields CDR1 SGHVT and CDR2 SQSDAQ. The CDR3 spans 19 residues. Trimming took 5 bases from V and 2 from J; bases not matched to a gene: 21. The CDR3 DNA follows: TGTGCCAGCAGCGGGAGGGGTGACGTTGGGACTCCTTGTCCCTACGAGCAGTACTTC. This codes for CASSGRGDVGTPCPYEQYF.

This clone has only one observation. The chain uses TRBV6-5 and TRBJ2-7, with TRBD2 identical over 11 bases. Trimming removed 5 bases from V and 0 bases from J; junction bases left unmatched: 3. Germline assignment: CDR1 MNHEY and CDR2 SVGAGI. The CDR3 is 15 amino acids. CDR3: CASSPGLAVSYEQYF. The CDR3 DNA reads as TGTGCCAGCAGTCCGGGACTAGCGGTCTCCTACGAGCAGTACTTC.

This sequence joins TRBV6-1 and TRBJ2-1, with a possible D match to TRBD2 (6 bases). From germline, CDR1 is MNHNS and CDR2 SASEGT. Trimming removed 7 bases from V and 10 bases from J, with 20 bases in between. The CDR3 is 14 amino acids. DNA for the CDR3: TGTGCCAGCAACGAGATGGGGGGAGTTGGAGAGCAGTTCTTC. Protein sequence: CASNEMGGVGEQFF.

V is TRBV19 and J is TRBJ1-1; no clear D gene. This CDR3 is built from 13 residues. Germline lookup yields CDR1 LNHDA and CDR2 SQIVND (reference sequence). Trimming took 7 bases from V and 4 from J, leaving 13 bases between them. CDR3 in amino acids: CASNYGESTEAFF. The DNA for the CDR3 is TGTGCCAGTAACTATGGGGAGAGCACTGAAGCTTTCTTT.

This clone appeared a few times. The chain employs TRBV9 and TRBJ1-5; 10 bases are a match to TRBD1. The CDR3 runs 14 residues. J gave up 7 bases and V 3 bases, and 4 bases lay outside the gene matches. CDR1 is SGDLS and CDR2 is YYNGEE in the germline V gene. Written as DNA, the CDR3 is TGTGCCAGCAGCGCGGGACAGGGGAGGCAGCCCCAGCATTTT. This gives the protein CASSAGQGRQPQHF. The full variable domain, its missing parts supplied by reference TRBV9 and TRBJ1-5, is DSGVTQTPKHLITATGQRVTLRCSPRSGDLSVYWYQQSLDQGLQFLIQYYNGEERAKGNILERFSAQQFPDLHSELNLSSLELGDSALYFCASSAGQGRQPQHFGDGTRLSIL.

This chain joins TRBV7-2 and TRBJ2-4; D is perhaps TRBD1 (6 bases). The ends were cut back, 3 bases at V and 6 bases at J, with 9 bases in the middle. Looked up from germline, CDR1 is SGHTA and CDR2 is FQGNSA. This CDR3 comprises 13 residues. DNA of the CDR3: TGTGCCAGCAGCTTCCAGGGGCTAAACATTCAGTACTTC. Amino acid sequence: CASSFQGLNIQYF.

CDR3 sequence: CASSPRGGAKNIQYF. As DNA, the CDR3 is TGTGCCAGCAGCCCTCGGGGGGGGGCCAAAAACATTCAGTACTTC. V gene TRBV6-5 combines with J gene TRBJ2-4; 8 bases match TRBD2. Looked up from germline, CDR1 is MNHEY and CDR2 is SVGAGI. The CDR3 spans 15 residues. The J segment lost 1 base and the V segment lost 6 bases, leaving 5 bases of the junction unmatched.

CDR3 amino acids: CASSLTSGGTEAFF. DNA for the CDR3: TGTGCCAGCAGCCTAACCTCAGGGGGCACTGAAGCTTTCTTT. The chain combines TRBV7-9 with TRBJ1-1, with TRBD1 matching over 7 bases. In germline, CDR1 is SEHNR, CDR2 FQNEAQ (reference sequence). V shed 5 bases and J 4 bases; nucleotides not matched to a gene: 7. This CDR3 contains 14 residues.

J is TRBJ2-1 and V is TRBV7-2; 9 bases are a match to TRBD1. Germline loops: CDR1 SGHTA, CDR2 FQGNSA. Trimming removed 5 bases from V and 2 bases from J; junction bases left unmatched: 4. This CDR3 is 15 amino acids long. CDR3 sequence: CASSPQGAAYNEQFF. The CDR3 nucleotides read TGTGCCAGCAGCCCACAGGGGGCAGCCTACAATGAGCAGTTCTTC.

The chain has TRBV2 and TRBJ1-5; TRBD1 agrees at 7 bases. The trim removed 7 bases at V and 5 bases at J, leaving 8 bases unmatched. The CDR3 is made up of 14 amino acids. CDR1 and CDR2 from the germline V gene are SNHLY and FYNNEI. In DNA, the CDR3 is TGTGCCAGCAAGGTCGAGCAGGGGGATCAGCCCCAGCATTTT. It is translated as CASKVEQGDQPQHF.

The V and J genes are TRBV9 and TRBJ1-4; possibly TRBD1 for D (6 bases). The CDR3 has 15 amino acids. Per the germline V gene, CDR1 is SGDLS and CDR2 is YYNGEE. V was trimmed by 0 bases and J by 7 bases, leaving 13 bases between them. The CDR3: CASSVGSGESEKLFF. For the CDR3, the DNA is TGTGCCAGCAGCGTAGGTTCAGGGGAGTCTGAAAAACTGTTTTTT.